This TCR beta chain was obtained from a study of T-cell memory formation after mild COVID-19. Overall study findings and caveats: Clones contracting over day 15 to 85 were CD4/CD8 balanced, with later expanders leaning CD4+. Some SARS-CoV-2-responding clones were already detected in memory before infection.

This clonotype was recorded a few times. Its antigen remains unidentified. This CDR3 is built from 14 residues. Germline CDR1 is LNHNV and CDR2 is YYDKDF (reference sequence). V was pared by 8 bases and J by 3 bases, with 16 bases between. TCRdb re-called the 5' RACE reads with MiXCR, one entry per CDR3 protein. The table includes nearly 350,000 distinct CDR3 sequences, under 15% detected once. The sequence was collected from a man between 18 and 29 years old who had mild COVID-19 (a few samples of this study predate the infection). Cell type and time point are not known. The V and J genes are TRBV15 and TRBJ1-2; possible D gene TRBD1, 5 bases. The sequencing input was PBMCs or a T cell subset sorted from them (not recorded which). In DNA, the CDR3 is TGTGCCACCTCTACCCAGGGTGGGGACTATGGCTACACCTTC. As protein: CATSTQGGDYGYTF.